This record looks at one TCR beta chain sequence and its context. With 60 Vbeta and 13 Jbeta primers, the PCR was carried out. Profiled with immunoSEQ multiplex PCR; TCRdb holds only in-frame clones, not every one. The sample consists of around 100,000 clones, over 75% of them appearing once. The sample comes from a study of cytomegalovirus exposure and HLA in healthy donors. Germline V gives CDR1 SGHNT, CDR2 YYREEE (reference sequence). This CDR3 spans 14 amino acids. The V gene end was trimmed by 4 bases and the J gene end by 4 bases; junction bases not matched to a gene: 5. The clonotype comes from a man aged 35-49 years in good health and CMV-seropositive. The chain is built from TRBV5-4 and TRBJ2-7; 10 bases are a match to TRBD1. Sequenced: PBMCs. The CDR3 bases are TGTGCCAGCAGCCCAAGACAGGGGGCTTACGAGCAGTACTTC. Translated, it gives CASSPRQGAYEQYF.